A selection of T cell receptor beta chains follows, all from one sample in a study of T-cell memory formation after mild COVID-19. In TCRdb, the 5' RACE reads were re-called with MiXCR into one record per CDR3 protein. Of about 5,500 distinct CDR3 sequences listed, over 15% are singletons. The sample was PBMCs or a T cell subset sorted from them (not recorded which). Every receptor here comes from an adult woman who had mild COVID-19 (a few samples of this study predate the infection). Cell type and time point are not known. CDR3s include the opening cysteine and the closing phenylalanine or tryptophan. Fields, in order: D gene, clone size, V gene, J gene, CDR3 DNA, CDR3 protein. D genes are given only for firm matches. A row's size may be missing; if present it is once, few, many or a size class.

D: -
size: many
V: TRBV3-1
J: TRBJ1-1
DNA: TGTGCCAGCAGCCAAGGCTACACTGAAGCTTTCTTT
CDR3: CASSQGYTEAFF

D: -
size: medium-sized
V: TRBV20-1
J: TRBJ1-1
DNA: TGCAGTAGTCATTATCAGATTATGAACACTGAAGCTTTCTTT
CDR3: CSSHYQIMNTEAFF

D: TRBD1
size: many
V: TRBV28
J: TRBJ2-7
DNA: TGTGCCAGCAGTTCTCCGGACAGGGCCGTCCACGAGCAGTACTTC
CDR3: CASSSPDRAVHEQYF

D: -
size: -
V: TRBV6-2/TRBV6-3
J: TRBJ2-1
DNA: TGTGCCAGCAGTTACTCGAATTACAATGAGCAGTTCTTC
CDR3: CASSYSNYNEQFF

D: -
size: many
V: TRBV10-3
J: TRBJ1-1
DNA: TGTGCCATCAGCTTTTTAGATGGGAGAGAAGCTTTCTTT
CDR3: CAISFLDGREAFF

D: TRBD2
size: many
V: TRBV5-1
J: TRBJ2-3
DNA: TGCGCCAGCAGCTTGGCCCGGACTAGCGGGAGTGGGGCGCGCACAGATACGCAGTATTTT
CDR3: CASSLARTSGSGARTDTQYF

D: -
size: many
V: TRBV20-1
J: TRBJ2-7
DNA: TGCAGTGCTCCTAATTCGGGTTTGGTCTACGAGCAGTACTTC
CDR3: CSAPNSGLVYEQYF

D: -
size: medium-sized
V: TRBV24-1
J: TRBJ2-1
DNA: TGTGCCACCAGTGATAAGGGTCCCCGGTACAATGAGCAGTTCTTC
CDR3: CATSDKGPRYNEQFF

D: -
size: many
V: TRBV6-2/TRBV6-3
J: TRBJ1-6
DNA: TGTGCCAGCAGTTACTCCCGGGAGGGACCTAATTCACCCCTCCACTTT
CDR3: CASSYSREGPNSPLHF

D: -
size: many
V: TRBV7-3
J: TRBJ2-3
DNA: TGTGCCAGCAGCTTAGGCGCGGGAATCACAGATACGCAGTATTTT
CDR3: CASSLGAGITDTQYF

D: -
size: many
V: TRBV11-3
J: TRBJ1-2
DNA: TGTGCCAGCAGCTTAGGTTCAGAAAACTATGGCTACACCTTC
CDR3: CASSLGSENYGYTF